The 12 T cell receptor beta chains listed next were all sequenced from one sample in a study of T cell changes during pregnancy in multiple sclerosis. Some clones are missing from TCRdb's copy, which holds only in-frame ones; the method was immunoSEQ multiplex PCR. The table has 130,000 or so clones, about 95% seen once. The input for sequencing was peripheral blood, taken after pregnancy. These receptors all come from a female donor with multiple sclerosis, enrolled in a pregnancy study.

This rearrangement joins TRBV4-2 to TRBJ2-4; 14 positions agree with TRBD2. The CDR3 totals 19 residues. V lost 3 bases, J lost 1 base, and 8 bases stayed unmatched. Per germline, CDR1 LGHNA and CDR2 YNFKEQ. CDR3 protein: CASSQAGTSGSTAKNIQYF. CDR3 nucleotide sequence: TGTGCCAGCAGCCAGGCAGGGACTAGCGGGAGTACCGCCAAAAACATTCAGTACTTC.

The genes are TRBV5-8 and TRBJ2-7; TRBD1 matches at 7 bases. Trimming removed 4 bases from V and 1 base from J; junction bases left unmatched: 11. Germline values: CDR1 SGHTS, CDR2 YDEGEE. This CDR3 spans 16 amino acids. This CDR3 is CASSRTGAGGSYEQYF. As DNA, the CDR3 is TGTGCCAGCAGCCGAACCGGGGCAGGGGGTTCCTACGAGCAGTACTTC.

The chain combines TRBV4-1 with TRBJ2-7; possible D gene TRBD1, 5 bases. The germline V and J ends were trimmed by 1 base and 2 bases, with 12 bases remaining between them. The V gene's germline CDR1 is MGHRA and CDR2 YSYEKL. The CDR3 length is 15 residues. The CDR3 nucleotides read TGCGCCAGCAGCCAAGTAGGTGGCAGGGCCTACGAGCAGTACTTC. Translated: CASSQVGGRAYEQYF.

The chain uses TRBV28 and TRBJ2-4; TRBD2 is a possible D gene (5 bases). Looked up from germline, CDR1 is MDHEN and CDR2 is SYDVKM. V lost 4 bases to trimming and J lost 7 bases, with 17 bases between them. The CDR3 sequence is 15 residues long. The CDR3 is CASSSPGEFENIQYF. CDR3 nucleotide sequence: TGTGCCAGCAGTTCCCCCGGGGAGTTCGAGAACATTCAGTACTTC.

The rearrangement joins TRBV19 to TRBJ2-5; 10 nucleotides line up with TRBD2. The germline V gene has CDR1 LNHDA and CDR2 SQIVND (reference sequence). V shed 4 bases, J shed 4 bases, and the junction held 6 bases outside the gene matches. The CDR3 sequence is 15 residues long. The CDR3, as DNA: TGTGCCAGTAGTACCGTAGCGGGAGGCAGAGAGACCCAGTACTTC. Its translation is CASSTVAGGRETQYF.

This sequence joins TRBV29-1 and TRBJ2-2; no reliable D call. Per the germline V gene, CDR1 is SQVTM and CDR2 is ANQGSEA. V was cut by 7 bases and J by 5 bases, with 14 bases left in between. The CDR3 sequence is 13 residues long. In DNA, the CDR3 is TGCAGCGCTGGCAGAGGTGAAACCGGGGAGCTGTTTTTT. It specifies CSAGRGETGELFF.

V and J are TRBV2 and TRBJ2-1; TRBD1 agrees at 7 bases. Trimming took 6 bases from V and 1 from J; bases not matched to a gene: 6. This CDR3 has 15 amino acids. Germline V lookup: CDR1 SNHLY, CDR2 FYNNEI. The CDR3 nucleotides are TGTGCCAGCAGCCCTGACAGGGCGTCCTACAATGAGCAGTTCTTC. The encoded protein is CASSPDRASYNEQFF.

V usage is TRBV9 and J usage is TRBJ2-3, with 8 positions matching TRBD2. CDR3 length: 17 residues. V was pared by 0 bases and J by 3 bases, with 9 bases of the junction left unmatched. The germline CDR1 and CDR2 sequences are SGDLS and YYNGEE. As DNA, the CDR3 is TGTGCCAGCAGCGTAGCCAGCGGGAGTGGTGGAACAGATACGCAGTATTTT. Its translation is CASSVASGSGGTDTQYF.

This chain joins TRBV6-4 and TRBJ1-1; a possible D gene is TRBD1 (6 bases). CDR3 length equals 13 residues. Germline CDR1 is MRHNA and CDR2 is SNTAGT. V was shortened by 6 bases and J by 1 base, with 9 bases between the two germline ends. The CDR3 region is CASSTGSNTEAFF. The CDR3 bases are TGTGCCAGCAGCACAGGGTCGAACACTGAAGCTTTCTTT.

CDR3 nucleotides: TGTGCCAGCAGCGTGGGGACTAGCGGGAGGAACGCAGATACGCAGTATTTT. Its protein is CASSVGTSGRNADTQYF. The chain is built from TRBV5-4 and TRBJ2-3; 15 bases are shared with TRBD2. The CDR3 contains 17 residues. The V and J ends lost 4 bases and 4 bases, in that order; junction bases with no gene match: 7. Germline V lookup: CDR1 SGHNT, CDR2 YYREEE (reference sequence).

The rearrangement uses TRBV7-3 and TRBJ2-1; 9 bases match TRBD2. Per the germline V gene, CDR1 is SGHTA and CDR2 is FQGTGA. This CDR3 comprises 15 residues. V shed 5 bases, J shed 8 bases, and the junction held 10 bases outside the gene matches. The CDR3 sequence: CASSPSGTAGHEQFF. The CDR3 bases are TGTGCCAGCAGCCCTAGCGGGACAGCAGGCCATGAGCAGTTCTTC.

J is TRBJ2-1 and V is TRBV5-8; TRBD1 is a possible D gene (6 bases). Germline CDR1 is SGHTS and CDR2 is YDEGEE. The CDR3 covers 15 residues. V shed 0 bases and J shed 4 bases, with 11 bases lying between them. CDR3 nucleotides: TGTGCCAGCAGCTTGGAGCAGGGGCAGTACAATGAGCAGTTCTTC. This sequence encodes CASSLEQGQYNEQFF.